This paragraph covers one T cell receptor (beta chain) sequence. Its matching antigen is unknown. TCR beta from blood CD8+ and CD4+ T cells was sequenced. The individuals used as controls were healthy donors who had been matched for both age and sex. The sample originates from a study of CD8 T cells in Susac syndrome. Random hexamers served to reverse transcribe roughly 0.5 to 1 ug RNA. Coverage of TCR beta CDR3 amplification by immunoSEQ multiplex PCR extended to 54 Vbeta and 13 Jbeta. TCRdb used MiXCR to reprocess the immunoSEQ multiplex PCR reads, holding one entry per CDR3 protein. The sample contains 130,000 to 150,000 distinct CDR3 sequences, about 93% of which appear only once. Trimming pared 7 bases from V and 2 bases from J, leaving 11 bases between. CDR3 length equals 13 residues. CDR1 LGHNA and CDR2 YSLEER come from the germline V gene. Study results and caveats: In its TCR sequencing and HLA analysis, the study acknowledged that the number of individuals was relatively small.

The receptor was isolated from a human donor in good health. Sequences were obtained from CD8+ T cells from PBMCs. The chain joins TRBV4-3 to TRBJ1-2, with D perhaps TRBD1 (6 bases). CDR3 sequence (DNA): TGCGCCAGCAACGGGGGGGCAAACTATGGCTACACCTTC. It encodes CASNGGANYGYTF.